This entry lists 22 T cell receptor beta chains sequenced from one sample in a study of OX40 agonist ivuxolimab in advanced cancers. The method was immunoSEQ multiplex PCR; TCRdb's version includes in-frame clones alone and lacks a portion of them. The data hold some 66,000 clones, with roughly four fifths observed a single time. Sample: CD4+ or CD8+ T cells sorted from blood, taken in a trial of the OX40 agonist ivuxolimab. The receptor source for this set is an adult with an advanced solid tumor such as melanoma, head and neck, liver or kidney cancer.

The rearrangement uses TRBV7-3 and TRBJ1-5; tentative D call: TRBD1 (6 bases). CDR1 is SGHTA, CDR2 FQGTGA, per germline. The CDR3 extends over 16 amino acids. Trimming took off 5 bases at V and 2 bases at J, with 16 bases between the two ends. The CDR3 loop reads CASSVTGSIGNQPQHF. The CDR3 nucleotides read TGTGCCAGCAGCGTGACAGGCTCAATCGGCAATCAGCCCCAGCATTTT.

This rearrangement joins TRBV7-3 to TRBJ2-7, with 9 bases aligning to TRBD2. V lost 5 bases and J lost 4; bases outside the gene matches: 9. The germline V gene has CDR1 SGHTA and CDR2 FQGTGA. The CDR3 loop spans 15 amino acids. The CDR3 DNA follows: TGTGCCAGCAGCCTGGAGGCGGGAGGGGATTACGAGCAGTACTTC. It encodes CASSLEAGGDYEQYF. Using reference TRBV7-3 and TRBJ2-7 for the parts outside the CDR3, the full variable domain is GAGVSQTPSNKVTEKGKYVELRCDPISGHTALYWYRQSLGQGPEFLIYFQGTGAADDSGLPNDRFFAVRPEGSVSTLKIQRTERGDSAVYLCASSLEAGGDYEQYFGPGTRLTVT.

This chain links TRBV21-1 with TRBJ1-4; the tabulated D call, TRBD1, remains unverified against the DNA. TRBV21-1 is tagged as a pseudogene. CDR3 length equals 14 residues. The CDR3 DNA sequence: TGTGCCAGCAGCAAGGGGCAGTACAGCGAAAAACTGTTTTTT. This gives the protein CASSKGQYSEKLFF.

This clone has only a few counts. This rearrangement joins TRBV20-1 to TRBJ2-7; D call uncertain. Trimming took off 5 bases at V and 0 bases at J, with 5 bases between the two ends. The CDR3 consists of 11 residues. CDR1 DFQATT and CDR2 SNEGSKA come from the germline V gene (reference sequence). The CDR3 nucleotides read TGCAGTGCTCCCGCCTCCTACGAGCAGTACTTC. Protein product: CSAPASYEQYF.

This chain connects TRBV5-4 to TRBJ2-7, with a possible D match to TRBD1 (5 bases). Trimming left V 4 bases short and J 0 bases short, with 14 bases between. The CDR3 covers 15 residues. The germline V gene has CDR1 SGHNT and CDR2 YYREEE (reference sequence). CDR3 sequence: CASSAYRGTSYEQYF. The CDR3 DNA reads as TGTGCCAGCAGCGCCTATAGGGGAACCTCCTACGAGCAGTACTTC.

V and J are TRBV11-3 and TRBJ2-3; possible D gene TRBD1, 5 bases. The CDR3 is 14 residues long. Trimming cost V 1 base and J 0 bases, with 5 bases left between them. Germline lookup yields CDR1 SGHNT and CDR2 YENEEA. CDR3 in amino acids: CASSLGQSTDTQYF. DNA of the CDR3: TGTGCCAGCAGCTTAGGACAGAGCACAGATACGCAGTATTTT.

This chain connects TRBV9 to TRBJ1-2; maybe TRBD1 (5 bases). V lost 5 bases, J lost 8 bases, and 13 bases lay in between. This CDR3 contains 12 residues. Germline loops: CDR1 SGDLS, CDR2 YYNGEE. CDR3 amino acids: CASSPGEIGYTF. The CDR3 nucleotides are TGTGCCAGCAGTCCGGGGGAGATAGGCTACACCTTC.

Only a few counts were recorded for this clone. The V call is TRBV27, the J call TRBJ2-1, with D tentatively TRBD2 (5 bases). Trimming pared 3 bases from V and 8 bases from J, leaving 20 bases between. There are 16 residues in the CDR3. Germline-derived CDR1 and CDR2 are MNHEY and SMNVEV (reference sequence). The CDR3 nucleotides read TGTGCCAGCAGTTTTTGGGGTTCGGGGTCCGGGGATGAGCAGTTCTTC. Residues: CASSFWGSGSGDEQFF.

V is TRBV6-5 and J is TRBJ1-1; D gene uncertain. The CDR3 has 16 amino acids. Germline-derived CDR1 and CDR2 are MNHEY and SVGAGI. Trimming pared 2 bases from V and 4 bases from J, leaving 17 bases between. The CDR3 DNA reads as TGTGCCAGCAGTTACGAGGCCGCCCCGGGCGGCACTGAAGCTTTCTTT. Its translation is CASSYEAAPGGTEAFF.

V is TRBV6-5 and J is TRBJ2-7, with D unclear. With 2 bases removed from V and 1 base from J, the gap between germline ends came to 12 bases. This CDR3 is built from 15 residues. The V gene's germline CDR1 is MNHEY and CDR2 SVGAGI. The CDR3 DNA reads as TGTGCCAGCAGTTACGACGGTATCGGGTCCTACGAGCAGTACTTC. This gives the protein CASSYDGIGSYEQYF.

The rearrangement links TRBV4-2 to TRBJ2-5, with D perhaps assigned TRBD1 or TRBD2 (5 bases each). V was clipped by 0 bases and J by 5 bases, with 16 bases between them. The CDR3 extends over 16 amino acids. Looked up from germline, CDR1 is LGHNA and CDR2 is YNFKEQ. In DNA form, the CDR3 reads TGTGCCAGCAGCCAAGACTCGCCGGCAGGGACGGAGACCCAGTACTTC. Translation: CASSQDSPAGTETQYF.

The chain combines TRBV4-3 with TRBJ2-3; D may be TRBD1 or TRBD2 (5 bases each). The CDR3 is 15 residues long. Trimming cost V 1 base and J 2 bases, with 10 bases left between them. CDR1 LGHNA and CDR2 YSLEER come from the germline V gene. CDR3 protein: CASSQVRGNTDTQYF. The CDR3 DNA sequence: TGCGCCAGCAGCCAAGTGAGGGGTAACACAGATACGCAGTATTTT.

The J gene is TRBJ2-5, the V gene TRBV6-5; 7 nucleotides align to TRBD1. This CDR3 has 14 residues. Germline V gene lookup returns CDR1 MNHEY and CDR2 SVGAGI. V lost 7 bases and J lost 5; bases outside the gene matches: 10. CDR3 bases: TGTGCCAGCAACCGTCCTGGGACAGTGGAGACCCAGTACTTC. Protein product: CASNRPGTVETQYF.

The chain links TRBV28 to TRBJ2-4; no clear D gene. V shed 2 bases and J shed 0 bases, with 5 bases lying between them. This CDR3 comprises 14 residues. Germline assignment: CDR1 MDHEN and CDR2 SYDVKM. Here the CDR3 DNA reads TGTGCCAGCAGTTTAACGGGAGCCAAAAACATTCAGTACTTC. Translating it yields CASSLTGAKNIQYF.

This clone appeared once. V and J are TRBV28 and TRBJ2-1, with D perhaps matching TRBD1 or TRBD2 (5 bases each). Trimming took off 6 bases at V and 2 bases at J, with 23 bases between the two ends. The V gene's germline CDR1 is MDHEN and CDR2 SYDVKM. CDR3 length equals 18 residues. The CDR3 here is CASSPWGRTGIPYNEQFF. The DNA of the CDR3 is TGTGCCAGCAGCCCCTGGGGACGAACCGGGATCCCCTACAATGAGCAGTTCTTC.

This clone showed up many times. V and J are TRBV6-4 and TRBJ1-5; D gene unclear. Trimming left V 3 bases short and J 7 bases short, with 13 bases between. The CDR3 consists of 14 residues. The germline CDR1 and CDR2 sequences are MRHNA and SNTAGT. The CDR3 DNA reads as TGTGCCAGCAGTGAGACTTACGGTTCACAGCCCCAGCATTTT. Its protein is CASSETYGSQPQHF.

CDR3 loop: CASSQDLSDFYGYTF. CDR3 nucleotides: TGCGCCAGCAGCCAAGATCTTTCTGATTTCTATGGCTACACCTTC. The chain uses TRBV4-1 and TRBJ1-2; no clear D. The germline gives CDR1 MGHRA, CDR2 YSYEKL. The CDR3 runs 15 residues. The ends were cut back, 0 bases at V and 4 bases at J, with 12 bases in the middle.

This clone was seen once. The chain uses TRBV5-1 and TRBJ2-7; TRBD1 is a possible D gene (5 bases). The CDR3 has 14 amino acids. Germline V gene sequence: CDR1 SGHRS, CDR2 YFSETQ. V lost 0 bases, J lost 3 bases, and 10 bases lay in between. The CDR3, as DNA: TGCGCCAGCAGCTTGGAGGCAGGGCGCTACGAGCAGTACTTC. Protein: CASSLEAGRYEQYF. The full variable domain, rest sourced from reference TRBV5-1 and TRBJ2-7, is KAGVTQTPRYLIKTRGQQVTLSCSPISGHRSVSWYQQTPGQGLQFLFEYFSETQRNKGNFPGRFSGRQFSNSRSEMNVSTLELGDSALYLCASSLEAGRYEQYFGPGTRLTVT.

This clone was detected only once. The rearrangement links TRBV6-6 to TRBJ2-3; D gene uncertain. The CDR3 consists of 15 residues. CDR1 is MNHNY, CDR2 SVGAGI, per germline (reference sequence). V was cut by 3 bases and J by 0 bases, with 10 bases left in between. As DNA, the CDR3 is TGTGCCAGCAGTTATTACGGAGAAAGCACAGATACGCAGTATTTT. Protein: CASSYYGESTDTQYF.

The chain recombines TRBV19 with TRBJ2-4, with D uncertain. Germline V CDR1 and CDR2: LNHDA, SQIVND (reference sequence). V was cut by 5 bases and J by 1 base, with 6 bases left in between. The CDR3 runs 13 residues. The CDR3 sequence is CASSGLAKNIQYF. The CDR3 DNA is TGTGCCAGTAGTGGCCTCGCCAAAAACATTCAGTACTTC.

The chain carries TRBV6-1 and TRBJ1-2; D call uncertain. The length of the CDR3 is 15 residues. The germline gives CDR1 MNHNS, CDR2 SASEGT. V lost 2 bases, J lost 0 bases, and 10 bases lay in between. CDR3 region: CASSEIPSANYGYTF. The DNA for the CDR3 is TGTGCCAGCAGTGAAATCCCCTCTGCTAACTATGGCTACACCTTC.

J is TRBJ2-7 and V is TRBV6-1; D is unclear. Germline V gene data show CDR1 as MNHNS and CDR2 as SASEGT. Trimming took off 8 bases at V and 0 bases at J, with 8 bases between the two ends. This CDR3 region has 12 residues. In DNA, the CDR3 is TGTGCCAGCGCGTATAGCTCCTACGAGCAGTACTTC. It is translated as CASAYSSYEQYF.